This T cell receptor (beta chain) was obtained from a study of CD8 T cells in ankylosing spondylitis. The study's findings and limits: Earlier authors reported some of these motif variants in reactive arthritis synovial fluid and blood. Ankylosing spondylitis blood appeared to be characterized by a TCR beta motif of eight highly homologous variants.

Libraries of TCR beta came from quantitative 5'-RACE with molecular barcodes. Using its own MiXCR run on the 5' RACE reads, TCRdb lists one record per CDR3 protein. The repertoire holds around 150,000 distinct CDR3 sequences, with 25% to 35% as singletons. Germline CDR1 DFQATT, CDR2 SNEGSKA (reference sequence). The length of the CDR3 is 15 residues. The V and J ends lost 0 bases and 0 bases respectively, with 11 bases between them. Comment on this clonotype: What it binds is unknown.

The sequenced sample consisted of synovial fluid, either unsorted or a sorted T cell fraction (not recorded which). The TCR was taken from a male donor with ankylosing spondylitis. The V and J genes are TRBV20-1 and TRBJ1-1, with D unresolved. The CDR3 sequence is CSARDSTRLNTEAFF. CDR3 bases: TGCAGTGCTAGAGACTCGACAAGACTGAACACTGAAGCTTTCTTT.